This passage covers 29 T cell receptor beta chains from one sample sequenced in a study of blood T cells in healthy people across ages (dated by TCRdb to between 2014 and 2017). Library preparation was by 5' RACE. The sequencer listed for this sample is Illumina HiSeq 2500. A second PCR of roughly 7 to 11 cycles was performed with a sample-barcoded 5' primer and a J-beta primer mix. TCRdb passed the public sequencing reads through fastp at Q25 and MiXCR, retaining productive beta sequences. Rows are unified per CDR3 protein, each entry keeping the most common DNA and genes. The sample table records 750,000 or so distinct CDR3 sequences; more than 20% of these occur just once. Roughly a tenth of the sample rests with the top ten. In addition, the sample was reused for a study of T cells of mothers and their children.

The sequenced material came from blood. These receptors all come from a boy aged 5 to 17 in good health.

The chain has TRBV7-8 and TRBJ2-5; D call uncertain. CDR1 is SGHVS, CDR2 FQNEAQ, per germline. Trimming left V 5 bases short and J 2 bases short, with 12 bases between. This CDR3 has 14 residues. CDR3 residues: CASSHHSEQETQYF. CDR3 sequence (DNA): TGTGCCAGCAGCCACCACAGCGAGCAAGAGACCCAGTACTTC.

This chain joins TRBV20-1 and TRBJ2-7; 7 bases map to TRBD2. CDR1 and CDR2 from the germline V gene are DFQATT and SNEGSKA (reference sequence). The V gene end was trimmed by 5 bases and the J gene end by 2 bases; junction bases not matched to a gene: 12. The CDR3 length is 15 residues. The CDR3 region has the DNA TGCAGTGCTGGAGGGGCCGGGAGGCCGACCTACGAGCAGTACTTC. Translating it yields CSAGGAGRPTYEQYF.

This clonotype was picked up a small number of times. The J gene is TRBJ1-2, the V gene TRBV11-2, with a weak D call TRBD1 (6 bases). V lost 4 bases and J 4 bases, leaving 16 bases between the germline ends. Germline CDR1 and CDR2: SGHAT and FQNNGV. This CDR3 has 15 residues. The CDR3 DNA sequence: TGTGCCAGCAGCTATGGGGGCTACAATTCCTATGGCTACACCTTC. Protein sequence: CASSYGGYNSYGYTF.

This clonotype has a handful of counts. The chain recombines TRBV5-1 with TRBJ2-5; the D gene is possibly TRBD1 (5 bases). Per germline, CDR1 SGHRS and CDR2 YFSETQ. Trimming removed 0 bases at V and 7 bases at J, with 10 bases between. There are 13 residues in the CDR3. The CDR3 DNA reads as TGCGCCAGCAGCTTGGTGGGGCAGGGGACCCAGTACTTC. This translates into CASSLVGQGTQYF.

This clonotype appeared a few times. The V call is TRBV5-1, the J call TRBJ2-7; possibly TRBD1 for D (6 bases). The CDR3 consists of 16 residues. Trimming cost V 0 bases and J 1 base, with 14 bases left between them. The germline CDR1 and CDR2 sequences are SGHRS and YFSETQ. This chain's CDR3 is CASSLVGQKFSYEQYF. The CDR3 bases are TGCGCCAGCAGCTTGGTTGGACAGAAATTTTCCTACGAGCAGTACTTC.

The chain links TRBV6-5 to TRBJ2-5; TRBD1 aligns across 9 bases. V was clipped by 2 bases and J by 5 bases; unmatched bases: 15. This CDR3 has 18 amino acids. Germline V gene sequence: CDR1 MNHEY, CDR2 SVGAGI. CDR3 loop: CASSYGLYRDRVEETQYF. CDR3 nucleotide sequence: TGTGCCAGCAGTTACGGCCTTTACCGGGACAGGGTTGAGGAGACCCAGTACTTC.

This clonotype was counted a few times. The rearrangement uses TRBV7-2 and TRBJ2-1; TRBD2 matches at 16 bases. V dropped 5 bases and J dropped 0; count of bases not matched to a gene: 7. The CDR3 has 19 residues. The germline gives CDR1 SGHTA, CDR2 FQGNSA. CDR3 DNA: TGTGCCAGCAGCACTCCGGGACTAGCGGGAGGGAGCTCCTACAATGAGCAGTTCTTC. Translating it yields CASSTPGLAGGSSYNEQFF.

The chain employs TRBV29-1 and TRBJ2-7, with 10 bases aligning to TRBD1. Per the germline V gene, CDR1 is SQVTM and CDR2 is ANQGSEA. J lost 0 bases, V lost 2 bases, and 4 bases had no gene match. The CDR3 is made up of 15 amino acids. The CDR3 spells CSVEYGTGDSYEQYF. The CDR3 coding sequence is TGCAGCGTTGAATATGGGACAGGGGACTCCTACGAGCAGTACTTC.

CDR3 protein: CASKGRTFYNEQFF. In nucleotides, the CDR3 is TGTGCCAGCAAGGGGAGGACCTTCTACAATGAGCAGTTCTTC. The chain combines TRBV28 with TRBJ2-5, with D tentatively TRBD2 (6 bases). The DNA matches TRBJ2-1 better at its end, which makes the J call doubtful. Germline assignment: CDR1 MDHEN and CDR2 SYDVKM. The CDR3 runs 14 residues.

The chain is built from TRBV3-1 and TRBJ2-4, with D perhaps TRBD1 or TRBD2 (5 bases each). Germline V gene lookup returns CDR1 LGHDT and CDR2 YNNKEL (reference sequence). V was cut by 0 bases and J by 11 bases, with 29 bases left in between. This CDR3 region has 19 residues. The CDR3 nucleotides read TGTGCCAGCAGCCAAGAAGGGCCTCGGAAAGGAACCCCCGGGGACGTTCAGTACTTC. Translated: CASSQEGPRKGTPGDVQYF.

The chain employs TRBV2 and TRBJ2-3; 13 nucleotides match TRBD2. The germline V gene has CDR1 SNHLY and CDR2 FYNNEI. CDR3 length: 15 amino acids. V was pared by 4 bases and J by 5 bases, with 3 bases of the junction left unmatched. For the CDR3, the DNA is TGTGCCAGCAGTGGACTAGCGGGAGGTTTAGATACGCAGTATTTT. Encoded protein: CASSGLAGGLDTQYF.

The CDR3 DNA follows: TGTGCCAGCAGCAGTACGGGACCTCAGGACAATGAGCAGTTCTTC. It codes for CASSSTGPQDNEQFF. The chain employs TRBV9 and TRBJ2-1; tentatively, D is TRBD1 or TRBD2 (5 bases each). V lost 4 bases and J 5 bases, leaving 16 bases between the germline ends. CDR1 SGDLS and CDR2 YYNGEE come from the germline V gene. The CDR3 runs to 15 residues.

This chain uses TRBV27 with TRBJ2-1, with D possibly being TRBD1 (5 bases). Trimming removed 2 bases at V and 5 bases at J, with 7 bases between. The CDR3 runs 13 residues. CDR1 is MNHEY and CDR2 is SMNVEV in the germline V gene (reference sequence). This chain's CDR3 is CASSLVTDNEQFF. The DNA of the CDR3 is TGTGCCAGCAGTTTAGTGACAGACAATGAGCAGTTCTTC.

The chain couples TRBV14 to TRBJ2-5; TRBD2 agrees at 12 bases. The DNA end favors TRBJ2-1, so the J call may be wrong. This CDR3 region has 15 residues. In germline, CDR1 is SGHDN, CDR2 FVKESK. In DNA, the CDR3 is TGTGCCAGCAGTCCGACTAGCGGGAGTTTCGATGAGCAGTTCTTC. It specifies CASSPTSGSFDEQFF.

This clonotype came up a few times. This rearrangement joins TRBV29-1 to TRBJ2-1; TRBD2 aligns across 9 bases. CDR3 length: 15 residues. V shed 4 bases, J shed 7 bases, and the junction held 11 bases outside the gene matches. In germline, CDR1 is SQVTM, CDR2 ANQGSEA. CDR3 coding DNA: TGCAGCGTTGGTGGGGCGGGGGGGCATCAGAATGAGCAGTTCTTC. Protein sequence: CSVGGAGGHQNEQFF.

The CDR3 region has the DNA TGTGCCAGCAGTATTTTAACCGGGACAGGATTTTTCTATGGCTACACCTTC. Protein product: CASSILTGTGFFYGYTF. This chain uses TRBV12-3 or TRBV12-4 with TRBJ1-2, with 8 bases matching TRBD1. V shed 5 bases, J shed 4 bases, and the junction held 15 bases outside the gene matches. There are 17 residues in the CDR3.

Only a few counts were recorded for this clonotype. The V gene is TRBV12-3 or TRBV12-4, the J gene TRBJ2-5; 9 bases are a match to TRBD1. The J call is doubtful: the DNA matches TRBJ2-7 better. The CDR3 covers 14 residues. In DNA, the CDR3 is TGTGCCAGCAGTTTAGTTACAGGGGGCATCGAGCAGTACTTC. It codes for CASSLVTGGIEQYF.

The chain has TRBV20-1 and TRBJ2-3; perhaps TRBD1 as D (6 bases). Germline V lookup: CDR1 DFQATT, CDR2 SNEGSKA (reference sequence). V was clipped by 4 bases and J by 1 base, with 9 bases between them. The CDR3 runs 13 residues. The CDR3 reads CSAKGVGTDTQYF. The CDR3 bases are TGCAGTGCTAAGGGGGTGGGCACAGATACGCAGTATTTT.

The rearrangement links TRBV7-6 to TRBJ2-2; no clear D gene. Deletions cut 3 bases from V and 0 bases from J, with 5 bases between. The germline V gene has CDR1 SGHVS and CDR2 FNYEAQ. The CDR3 covers 14 residues. Written as DNA, the CDR3 is TGTGCCAGCAGCTTCGACTCGAACACCGGGGAGCTGTTTTTT. Translating it yields CASSFDSNTGELFF.

J is TRBJ2-7 and V is TRBV10-3, with 7 bases lining up with TRBD2. Germline lookup yields CDR1 ENHRY and CDR2 SYGVKD. CDR3 length: 13 residues. V dropped 7 bases and J dropped 0; count of bases not matched to a gene: 3. CDR3 DNA: TGTGCCATCATGGGGAGGGCCTCCTACGAGCAGTACTTC. Translated, it gives CAIMGRASYEQYF.

This clonotype was observed a few times. The chain employs TRBV7-2 and TRBJ2-5; tentative D call: TRBD1 (6 bases). The J call may not be correct, given that the DNA end is closer to TRBJ2-7. Looked up from germline, CDR1 is SGHTA and CDR2 is FQGNSA. The CDR3 extends over 15 amino acids. CDR3 sequence: CASSYHLGHSYEQYF. CDR3 bases: TGTGCCAGCAGCTACCATTTGGGACACAGCTACGAGCAGTACTTC.

The V call is TRBV28, the J call TRBJ2-3; D gene unclear. V lost 1 base and J lost 1, with 9 bases in between. CDR3 size: 15 residues. Per germline, CDR1 MDHEN and CDR2 SYDVKM. CDR3 region: CASSLSPLGTDTQYF. In DNA form, the CDR3 reads TGTGCCAGCAGTTTATCCCCCCTGGGCACAGATACGCAGTATTTT.

The rearrangement joins TRBV6-2 or TRBV6-3 to TRBJ1-2; D call uncertain. V was trimmed by 10 bases and J by 5 bases, leaving 14 bases between them. The germline CDR1 and CDR2 sequences are MNHEY and SVGEGT. The CDR3 extends over 12 amino acids. CDR3 region: CATSRTEYGYTF. The CDR3 DNA is TGTGCCACCTCACGAACAGAGTATGGCTACACCTTC.

This clonotype was counted ten times or more. The chain is built from TRBV14 and TRBJ2-1; TRBD2 is a possible D gene (6 bases). V lost 0 bases to trimming and J lost 3 bases, with 12 bases between them. The CDR3 consists of 16 residues. Germline V gives CDR1 SGHDN, CDR2 FVKESK. This CDR3 is CASSQDAGLFYNEQFF. CDR3 nucleotide sequence: TGTGCCAGCAGCCAAGACGCGGGGTTATTCTACAATGAGCAGTTCTTC.

This clonotype was seen only a few times. The gene calls are TRBV7-9 and TRBJ2-1; TRBD2 aligns across 14 bases. V lost 0 bases and J lost 7; bases outside the gene matches: 2. Per germline, CDR1 SEHNR and CDR2 FQNEAQ (reference sequence). The CDR3 contains 16 residues. The CDR3 bases are TGTGCCAGCAGCTTAGCGACTAGCGGGAGGGTTAATGAGCAGTTCTTC. It specifies CASSLATSGRVNEQFF.

This clonotype was recorded at least ten times. The chain links TRBV3-1 to TRBJ2-7; weak D call: TRBD2 (5 bases). Germline values: CDR1 LGHDT, CDR2 YNNKEL (reference sequence). The V end was cut by 3 bases, the J end by 5 bases, with 14 bases between. CDR3 length: 14 amino acids. The CDR3 spells CASSHSSEGDEQYF. The CDR3, as DNA: TGTGCCAGCAGCCATTCGTCAGAGGGAGACGAGCAGTACTTC.

The chain has TRBV29-1 and TRBJ1-1; D is unclear. The germline CDR1 and CDR2 sequences are SQVTM and ANQGSEA. Trimming stripped 6 bases from V and 0 bases from J, with 8 bases between. The CDR3 has 12 amino acids. The CDR3 DNA is TGCAGCGTCTTTGGTTTGAACACTGAAGCTTTCTTT. Its translation is CSVFGLNTEAFF.

The table lists this clonotype with a few counts. The gene calls are TRBV3-1 and TRBJ1-5, with unresolved D. V was clipped by 7 bases and J by 7 bases, with 26 bases between them. The length of the CDR3 is 17 residues. The germline CDR1 and CDR2 sequences are LGHDT and YNNKEL (reference sequence). CDR3 in amino acids: CASTNSGGEGAGQPQHF. In DNA, the CDR3 is TGTGCCAGCACCAACTCAGGAGGAGAGGGAGCGGGCCAGCCCCAGCATTTT.

This chain joins TRBV7-6 and TRBJ1-6; D gene uncertain. The CDR3 extends over 18 amino acids. CDR1 SGHVS and CDR2 FNYEAQ come from the germline V gene. Trimming left V 1 base short and J 0 bases short, with 13 bases between. The CDR3 DNA follows: TGTGCCAGCAGCTTAGTCCCAGGAACCAGCTCCTATAATTCACCCCTCCACTTT. Translating it yields CASSLVPGTSSYNSPLHF.